A single sample gave rise to the 9 T cell receptor beta chains below, sequenced in a study of blood T cell repertoires in COVID-19. Clones were sequenced by immunoSEQ multiplex PCR, and TCRdb holds only the in-frame ones, with some missing. The sample lists about 240,000 clones, 80% to 95% occurring once. Sample: peripheral blood. The receptors stem from a young man with COVID-19, enrolled during active disease.

This clone was counted once. The chain employs TRBV5-5 and TRBJ1-2; 7 bases agree with TRBD1. Germline V gives CDR1 SGHKS, CDR2 YYEKEE (reference sequence). This CDR3 has 14 amino acids. The V segment lost 1 base and the J segment 1 base; nucleotides outside the gene matches: 1. The CDR3 sequence is CASSLQGGNYGYTF. CDR3 nucleotides: TGTGCCAGCAGCTTGCAGGGGGGTAACTATGGCTACACCTTC.

This chain links TRBV5-1 with TRBJ1-2, with D perhaps matching TRBD1 (6 bases). Trimming pared 6 bases from V and 8 bases from J, leaving 20 bases between. The CDR3 covers 14 residues. Germline V gene lookup returns CDR1 SGHRS and CDR2 YFSETQ. CDR3 nucleotides: TGCGCCAGCACCGAAGGGGGGGGATTGGTGGGCTACACCTTC. It codes for CASTEGGGLVGYTF.

This clone was detected only once. The chain uses TRBV6-1 and TRBJ1-1, with D uncertain. The V and J ends lost 3 bases and 2 bases respectively, with 10 bases between them. CDR3 length equals 14 residues. The germline V gene has CDR1 MNHNS and CDR2 SASEGT. CDR3 bases: TGTGCCAGCAGTGATATGGCTTTCAACACTGAAGCTTTCTTT. Encoded protein: CASSDMAFNTEAFF.

The chain recombines TRBV25-1 with TRBJ1-5; D ambiguous. From germline, CDR1 is MGHDK and CDR2 SYGVNS. CDR3 length equals 14 residues. Trimming removed 3 bases from V and 0 bases from J, with 6 bases in between. Here the CDR3 reads CASSDPVSNQPQHF. The DNA for the CDR3 is TGTGCCAGCAGTGACCCAGTTAGCAATCAGCCCCAGCATTTT.

This rearrangement joins TRBV3-1 (or the pseudogene TRBV3-2) to TRBJ2-5, with D uncertain. Germline CDR1 LGHDT, CDR2 YNNKEL (reference sequence). The ends were cut back, 2 bases at V and 5 bases at J, with 15 bases in the middle. There are 15 residues in the CDR3. CDR3 coding DNA: TGTGCCAGCAGCCAAATCGGCGGCTCCATGGAGACCCAGTACTTC. Its protein is CASSQIGGSMETQYF.

In its sample, this clone was seen once. The V gene is TRBV3-1 (or the pseudogene TRBV3-2), the J gene TRBJ2-3; the D is unclear. The CDR3 consists of 14 residues. CDR1 is LGHDT and CDR2 is YNNKEL in the germline V gene (reference sequence). The ends were cut back, 0 bases at V and 1 base at J, with 5 bases in the middle. The CDR3 coding sequence is TGTGCCAGCAGCCAAGATCCGGGCACAGATACGCAGTATTTT. It translates to CASSQDPGTDTQYF.

The chain links TRBV4-1 to TRBJ2-7; the match to TRBD1 covers 8 bases. The CDR3 contains 16 residues. Germline values: CDR1 MGHRA, CDR2 YSYEKL. V was pared by 0 bases and J by 2 bases, with 6 bases of the junction left unmatched. The CDR3 region is CASSQEGDRFAYEQYF. In DNA form, the CDR3 reads TGCGCCAGCAGCCAAGAGGGGGACAGGTTCGCCTACGAGCAGTACTTC.

The chain couples TRBV4-1 to TRBJ2-7, with a possible D match to TRBD2 (6 bases). This CDR3 contains 15 residues. Trimming took off 3 bases at V and 6 bases at J, with 18 bases between the two ends. Germline V gene sequence: CDR1 MGHRA, CDR2 YSYEKL. The CDR3 sequence is CASSHRDSPAFEQYF. CDR3 sequence (DNA): TGCGCCAGCAGCCATAGGGACTCCCCCGCCTTCGAGCAGTACTTC.

CDR3 nucleotide sequence: TGTGCCAGCAGTTTAAAAGGGGCTGGAAACACCATATATTTT. It is translated as CASSLKGAGNTIYF. The chain is built from TRBV27 and TRBJ1-3, with D possibly TRBD1 on 5 matching bases. Trimming pared 2 bases from V and 2 bases from J, leaving 7 bases between. The CDR3 runs to 14 residues. Germline CDR1 reads MNHEY; CDR2 reads SMNVEV (reference sequence).